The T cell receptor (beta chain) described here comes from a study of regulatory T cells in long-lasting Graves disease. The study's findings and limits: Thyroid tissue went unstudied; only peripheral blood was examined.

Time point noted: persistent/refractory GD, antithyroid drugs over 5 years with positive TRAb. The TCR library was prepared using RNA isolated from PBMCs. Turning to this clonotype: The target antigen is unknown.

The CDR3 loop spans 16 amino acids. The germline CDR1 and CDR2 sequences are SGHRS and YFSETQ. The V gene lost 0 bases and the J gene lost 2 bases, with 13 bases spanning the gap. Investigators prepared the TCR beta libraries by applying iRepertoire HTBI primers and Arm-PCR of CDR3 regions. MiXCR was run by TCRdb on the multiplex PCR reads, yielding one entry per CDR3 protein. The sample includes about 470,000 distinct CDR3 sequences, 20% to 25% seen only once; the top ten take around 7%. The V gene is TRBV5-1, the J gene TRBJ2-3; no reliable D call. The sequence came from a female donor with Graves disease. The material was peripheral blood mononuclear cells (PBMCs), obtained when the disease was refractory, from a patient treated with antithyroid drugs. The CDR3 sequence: CASSLGQAAFTDTQYF. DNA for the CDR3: TGCGCCAGCAGCTTGGGGCAGGCGGCGTTCACAGATACGCAGTATTTT.